This is a list of T cell receptor beta chains from one sample in a study of cytomegalovirus exposure and HLA in healthy donors. Repertoires were generated with immunoSEQ multiplex PCR, while TCRdb's copy carries only in-frame clones and drops some. The table includes more than 150,000 clones, roughly 80% detected once. The sample taken for sequencing was PBMCs. These receptors all come from a man in his fifties or sixties in good health and CMV-seropositive. Both conserved end residues are part of each CDR3. Clone size is shown for a subset of rows, as once, few, many or a class of expanded clone.

j_gene | abundance | v_gene | CDR3aa
TRBJ1-1 | NA | TRBV7-3 | CASSLRPSGEAFF
TRBJ2-2 | NA | TRBV30 | CAWSRAGGDTGELFF
TRBJ1-2 | NA | TRBV9 | CASSVVDGSGYTF
TRBJ2-2 | NA | TRBV6-5 | CASGTANTGELFF
TRBJ2-7 | NA | TRBV27 | CASSLTGTSGRRDF
TRBJ2-3 | once | TRBV5-1 | CASSRGTDTQYF
TRBJ1-1 | NA | TRBV20-1 | CSARAQAEAFF
TRBJ2-2 | NA | TRBV7-2 | CASSLSLAGVSGELFF
TRBJ1-1 | NA | TRBV4-2 | CASSPDRGWPVNTEAFF
TRBJ2-1 | NA | TRBV5-1 | CASSLVGGAKGNEQFF
TRBJ1-2 | NA | TRBV25-1 | CASSEQGANYGYTF
TRBJ2-5 | NA | TRBV7-3 | CASSPQGVGETQYF
TRBJ1-5 | once | TRBV18 | CASSPGQGPQPQHF
TRBJ2-4 | NA | TRBV6-5 | CASGRAAKNIQYF
TRBJ2-2 | NA | TRBV5-1 | CASSLGISGGELFF
TRBJ2-1 | NA | TRBV4-1 | CASSQPSGRYNEQFF
TRBJ2-7 | few | TRBV28 | CASRRQGDSYEQYF
TRBJ2-7 | few | TRBV11-2 | CASNPLAGPFYEQYF
TRBJ2-3 | few | TRBV12-1 | CASSFETSGAISTDTQYF
TRBJ1-5 | few | TRBV4-1 | CASSRRSENQPQHF
TRBJ1-6 | NA | TRBV6-6 | CASSKLDRVNSPLHF
TRBJ2-3 | NA | TRBV28 | CASRGPRGVTDTQYF
TRBJ2-3 | few | TRBV15 | CATSRDGGGDTQYF
TRBJ2-2 | NA | TRBV7-3 | CASSLTGANGELFF
TRBJ2-5 | NA | TRBV18 | CASSKITGDQETQYF
TRBJ2-1 | NA | TRBV6-5 | CASSLTPSSNEQFF
TRBJ1-2 | NA | TRBV6-1 | CASSNPGELYGYTF
TRBJ2-7 | once | TRBV30 | CAWSGAQQGQGNF
TRBJ2-2 | NA | TRBV6-1 | CASSANPTSFNTGELFF
TRBJ1-5 | NA | TRBV19 | CASRKDRGGNQPQHF
TRBJ2-3 | NA | TRBV11-2 | CASSPGSQGDTQYF
TRBJ2-3 | NA | TRBV27 | CASATSGGTDTQYF
TRBJ2-7 | once | TRBV15 | CATSRGFAGAEQYF
TRBJ2-2 | once | TRBV5-1 | CASSLGQVYTGELFF
TRBJ1-2 | NA | TRBV7-6 | CASRNREGYTF
TRBJ2-1 | once | TRBV14 | CASSQRGEQFF
TRBJ2-7 | NA | TRBV9 | CASSVGLAGSYEQYF
TRBJ1-2 | few | TRBV5-1 | CASSLGTVLNYGYTF
TRBJ1-5 | NA | TRBV7-8 | CASGGGQGNQPQHF
TRBJ2-4 | NA | TRBV9 | CASSVDSQVLAKNIQYF